The rows below give T cell receptor beta chains drawn from one sample of a study of regulatory T cells in long-lasting Graves disease. TCRdb passed the multiplex PCR reads through MiXCR, listing each CDR3 protein once. The data hold around 460,000 distinct CDR3 sequences, with 20% to 25% observed a single time. The sample in question was peripheral blood mononuclear cells (PBMCs), obtained when the disease was refractory, from a patient treated with antithyroid drugs. The receptors were sampled from a female donor with Graves disease. Both conserved end residues are part of each CDR3. The D gene is left open where the match is weak. Clone size is given for some rows only: seen once, a few or many times, or a class if the clone is expanded.

CDR3 protein	CDR3 DNA	D gene	CDR3 length	clone size	V gene	J gene
CSGTLAAQETQYF	TGCAGCGGTACACTAGCGGCCCAAGAGACCCAGTACTTC	TRBD2	13	many	TRBV29-1	TRBJ2-5
CSASSGPYGYTF	TGCAGTGCGTCGTCCGGCCCCTATGGCTACACCTTC	-	12	many	TRBV20-1	TRBJ1-2
CASSLRGEREQYF	TGTGCCAGCAGCTTAAGAGGGGAGCGCGAGCAGTACTTC	-	13	many	TRBV7-3	TRBJ2-7
CASSGQGGKETQYF	TGTGCCTCTTCCGGACAGGGAGGGAAAGAGACCCAGTACTTC	-	14	many	TRBV12-3/TRBV12-4	TRBJ2-5
CASSTGGINTQYF	TGTGCCAGCAGCACAGGGGGCATTAATACGCAGTATTTT	TRBD1	13	-	TRBV28	TRBJ2-3
CASSPGRGRSYEQYF	TGTGCCAGCAGCCCCGGGAGGGGGCGTTCCTACGAGCAGTACTTC	-	15	many	TRBV28	TRBJ2-7
CASSQSGAKLWLVPMPGELFF	TGTGCCAGTTCTCAGTCAGGCGCCAAGCTTTGGCTAGTCCCGATGCCCGGGGAGCTGTTTTTT	-	21	few	TRBV19	TRBJ2-2
CASSWEGETQYF	TGTGCCAGCAGTTGGGAGGGAGAGACCCAGTACTTC	TRBD2	12	many	TRBV12-3/TRBV12-4	TRBJ2-5
CASSDRGNREQYF	TGTGCCAGCAGTGACAGGGGAAATCGCGAGCAGTACTTC	-	13	once	TRBV2	TRBJ2-7
CSADKGEKNIQYF	TGCAGTGCTGATAAAGGGGAGAAAAACATTCAGTACTTC	-	13	few	TRBV20-1	TRBJ2-4
CASSLEVGGNEQFF	TGTGCCAGCAGCTTAGAGGTAGGAGGCAATGAGCAGTTCTTC	-	14	-	TRBV7-2	TRBJ2-1
CASSTGRGRRDTGEPFF	TGTGCCAGCTCGACCGGCAGGGGGCGCAGGGACACCGGGGAGCCGTTTTTT	TRBD1	17	-	TRBV27	TRBJ2-2
CASSLRDRQETQYF	TGTGCCAGCAGCTTACGGGACAGGCAAGAGACCCAGTACTTC	TRBD1	14	-	TRBV7-8	TRBJ2-5
CASNEISEAFF	TGTGCCAGCAACGAGATAAGCGAAGCTTTCTTT	-	11	many	TRBV11-1	TRBJ1-1
CASTPMSDRTNTEAFF	TGTGCCAGTACCCCAATGAGCGATAGAACGAACACTGAAGCTTTCTTT	-	16	few	TRBV19	TRBJ1-1
CASKSRGRDETQYF	TGTGCCAGCAAATCCAGGGGGCGCGATGAGACCCAGTACTTC	TRBD1	14	many	TRBV28	TRBJ2-5
CAWSRGGLNYGYTF	TGTGCCTGGAGTCGTGGAGGTCTAAACTATGGCTACACCTTC	-	14	-	TRBV30	TRBJ1-2
CASSQEAVSSYEQYF	TGCGCCAGCAGCCAAGAGGCCGTCAGCTCCTACGAGCAGTACTTC	-	15	-	TRBV4-1	TRBJ2-7
CASSTGPYGSAHEQYF	TGTGCCAGCAGTACCGGGCCTTACGGGAGTGCCCACGAGCAGTACTTC	-	16	many	TRBV6-2/TRBV6-3	TRBJ2-7
CAASTDKGEAFF	TGTGCCGCCAGCACCGACAAGGGTGAAGCTTTCTTT	-	12	many	TRBV28	TRBJ1-1
CSASGGSGQGQGEKLFF	TGCAGTGCTTCCGGAGGATCTGGACAGGGTCAGGGTGAAAAACTGTTTTTT	TRBD1	17	many	TRBV20-1	TRBJ1-4
CASSYSGQISQPQHF	TGTGCCAGCAGTTACTCGGGACAGATAAGTCAGCCCCAGCATTTT	TRBD1	15	many	TRBV6-5	TRBJ1-5
CASSPADRVGAFF	TGTGCCAGCAGTCCCGCGGACAGGGTAGGAGCTTTCTTT	TRBD1	13	many	TRBV12-3/TRBV12-4	TRBJ1-1
CSARAGIQETQYF	TGCAGTGCTAGAGCAGGTATCCAAGAGACCCAGTACTTC	-	13	few	TRBV20-1	TRBJ2-5
CASSPGEFGYGYTF	TGTGCCAGCAGTCCGGGGGAGTTCGGCTATGGCTACACCTTC	-	14	many	TRBV28	TRBJ1-2
CASSLSGGRYEQYF	TGTGCCAGCAGTTTATCAGGGGGGAGATACGAGCAGTACTTC	-	14	many	TRBV28	TRBJ2-7
CASSQMGTAYNSPLHF	TGTGCCAGCAGTCAAATGGGGACAGCTTATAATTCACCCCTCCACTTT	TRBD1	16	many	TRBV27	TRBJ1-6
CAITGGSNEKLFF	TGTGCCATCACAGGAGGGTCTAATGAAAAACTGTTTTTT	-	13	many	TRBV10-3	TRBJ1-4
CAISAMADGEKLFF	TGTGCCATCAGTGCTATGGCAGACGGTGAAAAACTGTTTTTT	-	14	many	TRBV10-3	TRBJ1-4
CASSQDIRDSKLFF	TGTGCCAGCAGCCAAGATATACGTGACAGTAAGCTTTTCTTT	-	14	many	TRBV3-1	TRBJ1-1
CASSLQVYEQYF	TGTGCCAGCAGCCTGCAGGTCTACGAGCAGTACTTC	-	12	many	TRBV7-2	TRBJ2-7
CASIPRVNPLEAFF	TGTGCCAGCATCCCGAGGGTGAATCCACTAGAAGCTTTCTTT	-	14	many	TRBV28	TRBJ1-1
CAWSPPRGQGPYTEAFF	TGTGCCTGGAGTCCGCCCAGGGGACAGGGGCCTTACACTGAAGCTTTCTTT	TRBD1	17	few	TRBV30	TRBJ1-1
CASSSPYQDSNSPLHF	TGTGCCAGCAGTTCCCCTTATCAGGACAGCAATTCACCCCTCCACTTT	-	16	-	TRBV27	TRBJ1-6
CSAVDRANQPQHF	TGCAGTGCCGTGGACAGGGCCAATCAGCCCCAGCATTTT	TRBD1	13	-	TRBV20-1	TRBJ1-5
CASRPRQGIYGYTF	TGTGCCAGCAGACCGAGACAGGGCATCTATGGCTACACCTTC	TRBD1	14	many	TRBV27	TRBJ1-2
CSARAPGGLAGNIGELFF	TGCAGTGCTAGAGCCCCCGGAGGGTTAGCGGGGAACATCGGGGAGCTGTTTTTT	TRBD2	18	-	TRBV20-1	TRBJ2-2
CASSLNFDRGLNPSGNTIYF	TGTGCCAGCAGTTTAAATTTCGACAGGGGCCTAAACCCTTCTGGAAACACCATATATTTT	TRBD1	20	few	TRBV12-3/TRBV12-4	TRBJ1-3
CASSYKEDRVVRKLFF	TGTGCCAGCAGTTACAAAGAAGACAGGGTGGTTAGGAAACTGTTTTTT	TRBD1	16	-	TRBV6-5	TRBJ1-4
CASTPAGGPRSYEQYF	TGTGCCAGCACCCCGGCGGGAGGGCCCCGCTCCTACGAGCAGTACTTC	TRBD2	16	many	TRBV6-1	TRBJ2-7
CASSERTGQETQYF	TGTGCCAGCAGTGAGAGGACAGGGCAAGAGACCCAGTACTTC	TRBD1	14	many	TRBV2	TRBJ2-5
CSASIVLWGNTEAFF	TGCAGTGCTAGTATCGTCCTGTGGGGGAACACTGAAGCTTTCTTT	-	15	-	TRBV20-1	TRBJ1-1
CASTRLASESEQYF	TGTGCCAGCACTCGACTAGCTTCCGAGAGTGAGCAGTACTTC	TRBD2	14	-	TRBV7-9	TRBJ2-7
CAWTVGGGTGEQYF	TGTGCCTGGACAGTTGGGGGCGGGACAGGGGAGCAGTACTTC	TRBD1	14	few	TRBV30	TRBJ2-7
CASTPLRGMESEKLFF	TGTGCCAGCACCCCCCTACGAGGAATGGAAAGTGAAAAACTGTTTTTT	-	16	many	TRBV6-2/TRBV6-3	TRBJ1-4
CASSLDQGGGETQYF	TGTGCCAGCAGCTTGGACCAGGGGGGGGGAGAGACCCAGTACTTC	-	15	few	TRBV5-6	TRBJ2-5
CASSLVQDPNQPQHF	TGTGCCAGCAGCTTAGTCCAGGACCCCAATCAGCCCCAGCATTTT	-	15	many	TRBV7-8	TRBJ1-5
CASSYGRGYEQYF	TGTGCCAGCAGTTACGGCAGGGGGTACGAGCAGTACTTC	TRBD1	13	-	TRBV6-2/TRBV6-3	TRBJ2-7
CASRDRGNEQYF	TGTGCCAGCCGGGACAGGGGCAACGAGCAGTACTTC	TRBD1	12	-	TRBV27	TRBJ2-7
CASSFQGLEQFF	TGTGCCAGCAGCTTCCAGGGCCTTGAGCAGTTCTTC	-	12	-	TRBV7-2	TRBJ2-1
CASSSLLEDQPQHF	TGTGCCAGCAGCTCCCTATTGGAGGATCAGCCCCAGCATTTT	-	14	few	TRBV7-9	TRBJ1-5
CATSDPTGTGDEQYF	TGTGCCACCAGTGACCCCACCGGGACAGGGGACGAGCAGTACTTC	TRBD1	15	-	TRBV24-1	TRBJ2-7
CASTSSIGVRNEQFF	TGTGCCAGTACCTCCTCCATCGGTGTAAGAAATGAGCAGTTCTTC	-	15	-	TRBV6-1	TRBJ2-1
CASSPRTGIAYGYTF	TGTGCCAGCAGCCCCCGGACAGGGATTGCCTATGGCTACACCTTC	TRBD1	15	many	TRBV7-8	TRBJ1-2
CASGVGRNTEAFF	TGTGCCAGCGGCGTAGGGAGGAACACTGAAGCTTTCTTT	-	13	-	TRBV7-2	TRBJ1-1